One and the same sample provided the 8 T cell receptor beta chains below, sequenced in a study of blood T cell repertoires in COVID-19. Sequenced by immunoSEQ multiplex PCR; TCRdb stores in-frame clones only, minus some. The sample holds under 250,000 clones, 80% to 85% seen once. Sequencing input: peripheral blood. The receptor set was obtained from a woman younger than 30 with acute or convalescent COVID-19.

As regards this clone: Germline is not matched at one junction end, which may reflect a read error. The chain couples TRBV19 to TRBJ1-5, with 7 bases lining up with TRBD1. CDR3 size: 13 residues. CDR1 and CDR2 (germline): LNHDA, SQIVND (reference sequence). The CDR3 reads CASSLLDRDSLSF. The DNA for the CDR3 is TGTGCCAGTAGCCTATTGGATCGGGACAGCCTATCTTTT.

The gene calls are TRBV10-1 and TRBJ1-4; 10 bases match TRBD1. In germline, CDR1 is WNHNN, CDR2 SYGVQD (reference sequence). Unmatched junction bases numbered 11, after V lost 3 bases and J lost 4 bases. There are 18 residues in the CDR3. The CDR3 DNA is TGCGCCAGCAGTGAATTCGGGGACAGGGGAGGCTGTAATGAAAAACTGTTTTTT. Its protein is CASSEFGDRGGCNEKLFF.

The rearrangement uses TRBV15 and TRBJ1-1; 7 bases map to TRBD1. The trim removed 1 base at V and 7 bases at J, leaving 9 bases unmatched. The CDR3 contains 15 residues. Per the germline V gene, CDR1 is LNHNV and CDR2 is YYDKDF (reference sequence). The CDR3, as DNA: TGTGCCACCAGCAGAGGGACGGCCGCAGGGGGTGAAGCTTTCTTT. It codes for CATSRGTAAGGEAFF.

The chain carries TRBV5-4 and TRBJ2-7; a weak D match, TRBD2 (6 bases). V gave up 4 bases and J gave up 5 bases, with 19 bases separating them. The CDR3 length is 15 residues. CDR1 SGHNT and CDR2 YYREEE come from the germline V gene (reference sequence). The CDR3 nucleotides read TGTGCCAGCAGCCTCTTTTCGTGGAGGGTCGACGAGCAGTACTTC. It encodes CASSLFSWRVDEQYF.

The CDR3 sequence is CATSEQNQETQYF. The CDR3 coding sequence is TGTGCCACCAGTGAACAGAATCAAGAGACCCAGTACTTC. The chain joins TRBV24-1 to TRBJ2-5; D is undetermined. The germline gives CDR1 KGHDR, CDR2 SFDVKD. Trimming removed 4 bases at V and 2 bases at J, with 7 bases between. The CDR3 is made up of 13 amino acids.

V is TRBV7-9 and J is TRBJ2-6; a possible D gene is TRBD1 (6 bases). CDR3 length: 18 amino acids. Between the trimmed V and J ends, which lost 5 bases and 0 bases, there was a span of 17 bases. Germline V gene data show CDR1 as SEHNR and CDR2 as FQNEAQ (reference sequence). The CDR3 loop reads CASSLRARGPSGANVLTF. CDR3 DNA sequence: TGTGCCAGCAGCCTCCGGGCCAGGGGCCCCTCTGGGGCCAACGTCCTGACTTTC.

CDR3 amino acids: CASRGQANEQFF. The DNA for the CDR3 is TGTGCCTCAAGGGGCCAAGCCAATGAGCAGTTCTTC. The V gene is TRBV30, the J gene TRBJ2-1; maybe TRBD1 (5 bases). This CDR3 region has 12 residues. V was cut by 7 bases and J by 6 bases, with 13 bases left in between. The V gene's germline CDR1 is GTSNPN and CDR2 SVGIG (reference sequence).

The chain combines TRBV6-2 or TRBV6-3 with TRBJ2-1; TRBD2 aligns across 14 bases. This CDR3 contains 16 residues. Losses at the gene ends were 5 bases for V and 9 bases for J; bases not matched to a gene: 9. Per the germline V gene, CDR1 is MNHEY and CDR2 is SVGEGT. CDR3 protein: CASSLPSGTSGSEQFF. The CDR3 DNA sequence: TGTGCCAGCAGTCTCCCATCGGGGACTAGCGGGAGTGAGCAGTTCTTC.